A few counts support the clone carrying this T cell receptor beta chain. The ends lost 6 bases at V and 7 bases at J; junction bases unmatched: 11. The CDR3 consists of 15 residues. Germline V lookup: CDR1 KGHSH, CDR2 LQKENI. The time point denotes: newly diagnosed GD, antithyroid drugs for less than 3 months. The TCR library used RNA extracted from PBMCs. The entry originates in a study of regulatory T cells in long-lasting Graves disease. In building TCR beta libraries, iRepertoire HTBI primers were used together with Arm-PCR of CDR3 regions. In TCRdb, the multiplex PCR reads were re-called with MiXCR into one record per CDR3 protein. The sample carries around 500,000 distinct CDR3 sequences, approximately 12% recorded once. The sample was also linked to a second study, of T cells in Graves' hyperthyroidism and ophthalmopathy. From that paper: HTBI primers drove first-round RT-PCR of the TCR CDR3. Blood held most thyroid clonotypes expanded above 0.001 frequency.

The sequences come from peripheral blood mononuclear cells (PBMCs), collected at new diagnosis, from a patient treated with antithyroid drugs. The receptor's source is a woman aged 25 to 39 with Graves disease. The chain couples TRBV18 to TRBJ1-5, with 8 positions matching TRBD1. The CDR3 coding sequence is TGTGCCAGCTCCCCCCTAGGACAGGGTAGCCAGCCCCAGCATTTT. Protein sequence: CASSPLGQGSQPQHF.